Below are 22 T cell receptor beta chains sequenced from a single sample in a study of cytomegalovirus exposure and HLA in healthy donors. The PCR made use of 60 Vbeta and 13 Jbeta primers. The assay was immunoSEQ multiplex PCR, and TCRdb's table has in-frame clones only and misses some. Counted here are under 150,000 clones, around 82% occurring once; the ten biggest clones make up 2% to 3%. The material sequenced was PBMCs. Receptor source: a man between 50 and 59 years old in good health and CMV-seronegative.

The sample holds a few counts of this clone. A read error may produce the germline difference seen at one junction end. The chain recombines TRBV30 with TRBJ1-4; D might be TRBD1 (5 bases). The CDR3 has 15 residues. Germline-derived CDR1 and CDR2 are GTSNPN and SVGIG (reference sequence). The CDR3 DNA sequence: TGTGCCTGGAGATCGGGCAGGACAACAAATGAAAAACTGTTTTTT. The encoded protein is CAWRSGRTTNEKLFF. Full variable domain (missing parts from reference TRBV30 and TRBJ1-4): SQTIHQWPATLVQPVGSPLSLECTVEGTSNPNLYWYRQAAGRGLQLLFYSVGIGQISSEVPQNLSASRPQDRQFILSSKKLLLSDSGFYLCAWRSGRTTNEKLFFGSGTQLSVL.

This clone was observed a single time. V and J are TRBV7-2 and TRBJ2-7; perhaps TRBD1 as D (5 bases). Germline CDR1 is SGHTA and CDR2 is FQGNSA. CDR3 length: 16 residues. V lost 1 base, J lost 5 bases, and 18 bases lay in between. CDR3 residues: CASSLVAAGRKNEQYF. CDR3 bases: TGTGCCAGCAGCTTAGTGGCGGCAGGGCGGAAAAACGAGCAGTACTTC.

This chain links TRBV5-1 with TRBJ2-3; 9 bases map to TRBD2. The trim removed 3 bases at V and 3 bases at J, leaving 5 bases unmatched. Germline V gives CDR1 SGHRS, CDR2 YFSETQ. There are 15 residues in the CDR3. The CDR3 sequence is CASSWAGGPTDTQYF. CDR3 nucleotides: TGCGCCAGCAGCTGGGCGGGAGGGCCTACAGATACGCAGTATTTT. Combining the CDR3 with reference TRBV5-1 and TRBJ2-3 gives the whole variable domain KAGVTQTPRYLIKTRGQQVTLSCSPISGHRSVSWYQQTPGQGLQFLFEYFSETQRNKGNFPGRFSGRQFSNSRSEMNVSTLELGDSALYLCASSWAGGPTDTQYFGPGTRLTVL.

The rearrangement uses TRBV11-2 and TRBJ1-1; TRBD1 agrees at 7 bases. V was pared by 5 bases and J by 11 bases, with 20 bases of the junction left unmatched. The CDR3 extends over 16 amino acids. Looked up from germline, CDR1 is SGHAT and CDR2 is FQNNGV. CDR3 nucleotide sequence: TGTGCCAGCAGCCACAAAGCCCGTGACAGGGAGTCGAGGGCTTTCTTT. Translating gives CASSHKARDRESRAFF.

The J gene is TRBJ2-1, the V gene TRBV9, with D possibly TRBD1 on 5 matching bases. CDR1 SGDLS and CDR2 YYNGEE come from the germline V gene. Trimming pared 0 bases from V and 0 bases from J, leaving 22 bases between. The CDR3 is 20 residues long. CDR3 in DNA: TGTGCCAGCAGCGTAGAGGTGGGGCCGGACGCGTTGAGCTCCTACAATGAGCAGTTCTTC. As protein: CASSVEVGPDALSSYNEQFF.

This sequence joins TRBV19 and TRBJ2-5; the D is unclear. The CDR3 has 13 residues. Trimming stripped 1 base from V and 0 bases from J, with 3 bases between. Per germline, CDR1 LNHDA and CDR2 SQIVND (reference sequence). CDR3 sequence (DNA): TGTGCCAGTAGTATAGTATACCAAGAGACCCAGTACTTC. Amino acids: CASSIVYQETQYF.

This chain joins TRBV6-5 and TRBJ2-7; 7 bases align to TRBD1. V was pared by 6 bases and J by 1 base, with 6 bases of the junction left unmatched. Germline V gene data show CDR1 as MNHEY and CDR2 as SVGAGI. The CDR3 contains 14 residues. The CDR3 is CASSRDRASYEQYF. In nucleotides, the CDR3 is TGTGCCAGCAGCCGGGACAGAGCTTCCTACGAGCAGTACTTC.

This chain links TRBV19 with TRBJ2-3; 13 nucleotides agree with TRBD2. The CDR3 is 17 residues long. V gave up 5 bases and J gave up 2 bases; unmatched junction bases: 7. Germline V gives CDR1 LNHDA, CDR2 SQIVND (reference sequence). DNA of the CDR3: TGTGCCAGTAGTCTCAGAGGACTAGCGGGGGCCACAGATACGCAGTATTTT. Translating it yields CASSLRGLAGATDTQYF.

The CDR3 spells CASSLTSQAGNTIYF. CDR3 DNA: TGTGCCAGCAGTTTAACTTCCCAGGCGGGAAACACCATATATTTT. The chain links TRBV28 to TRBJ1-3; D call uncertain. V was cut by 2 bases and J by 4 bases, with 12 bases left in between. This CDR3 spans 15 amino acids. The germline V gene has CDR1 MDHEN and CDR2 SYDVKM.

The count of this clone is one. This rearrangement joins TRBV2 to TRBJ2-7; 8 positions match TRBD2. Unmatched junction bases numbered 11, after V lost 7 bases and J lost 3 bases. The CDR3 runs to 15 residues. Germline CDR1 and CDR2: SNHLY and FYNNEI. CDR3 in DNA: TGTGCCAGCACACGCCAGTTAAGCGGGAGCTACGAGCAGTACTTC. Its protein is CASTRQLSGSYEQYF.

This chain connects TRBV9 to TRBJ1-2; D perhaps matches TRBD1 (5 bases). Trimming removed 0 bases at V and 8 bases at J, with 8 bases between. Germline V gene lookup returns CDR1 SGDLS and CDR2 YYNGEE. The CDR3 runs 12 residues. The CDR3 DNA reads TGTGCCAGCAGCGTAGCAGGGAGGGGCTACACCTTC. Its protein is CASSVAGRGYTF.

The V call is TRBV18, the J call TRBJ2-7, with TRBD2 as a possible D gene (6 bases). The V gene lost 6 bases and the J gene lost 4 bases, with 10 bases spanning the gap. Germline CDR1 and CDR2: KGHSH and LQKENI. This CDR3 region has 12 residues. The CDR3 DNA follows: TGTGCCAGCTCCCCTGGGACTTACGAGCAGTACTTC. Translated, it gives CASSPGTYEQYF.

The V call is TRBV27, the J call TRBJ1-5, with 10 bases matching TRBD1. V shed 0 bases and J 1 base; nucleotides not matched to a gene: 0. Germline V CDR1 and CDR2: MNHEY, SMNVEV (reference sequence). The CDR3 consists of 16 residues. This chain's CDR3 is CASSLSGQGSNQPQHF. Here the CDR3 DNA reads TGTGCCAGCAGTTTATCGGGACAGGGGAGCAATCAGCCCCAGCATTTT.

This clone appeared a single time. The genes are TRBV14 and TRBJ2-7, with TRBD1 matching over 10 bases. The germline gives CDR1 SGHDN, CDR2 FVKESK. The CDR3 is 14 amino acids. V shed 7 bases, J shed 5 bases, and the junction held 8 bases outside the gene matches. DNA of the CDR3: TGTGCCAGCAACGACAGGGGGCGGCTCGACGAGCAGTACTTC. It is translated as CASNDRGRLDEQYF.

The V call is TRBV6-5, the J call TRBJ2-3; TRBD2 is a possible D gene (6 bases). V lost 6 bases and J lost 0, with 7 bases in between. Germline CDR1 and CDR2: MNHEY and SVGAGI. The CDR3 has 13 residues. CDR3 sequence reads: CASRAGSTDTQYF. Here the CDR3 DNA reads TGTGCCAGCAGGGCGGGGAGCACAGATACGCAGTATTTT.

This clone was detected once. This chain connects TRBV5-6 to TRBJ1-2, with TRBD1 matching over 9 bases. Germline V CDR1 and CDR2: SGHDT, YYEEEE. The CDR3 contains 17 residues. The J segment lost 2 bases and the V segment lost 3 bases, leaving 11 bases of the junction unmatched. The CDR3: CASSSGTGSIPNYGYTF. CDR3 nucleotide sequence: TGTGCCAGCAGCTCCGGGACAGGGTCGATTCCAAACTATGGCTACACCTTC.

This chain links TRBV7-9 with TRBJ1-2; 9 positions agree with TRBD1. CDR1 SEHNR and CDR2 FQNEAQ come from the germline V gene (reference sequence). The V segment lost 7 bases and the J segment 4 bases; nucleotides outside the gene matches: 4. This CDR3 region has 13 residues. CDR3 nucleotide sequence: TGTGCCAGCACCGCGGACAGGGGCTATGGCTACACCTTC. It encodes CASTADRGYGYTF.

V and J are TRBV5-1 and TRBJ2-7; a weak D match, TRBD2 (7 bases). The CDR3 sequence is 14 residues long. CDR1 is SGHRS, CDR2 YFSETQ, per germline. V lost 0 bases and J 4 bases, leaving 11 bases between the germline ends. The CDR3 nucleotides are TGCGCCAGCAGCTTGGAGGGGGGGAGGTACGAGCAGTACTTC. This codes for CASSLEGGRYEQYF.

Details on this clone: Other nucleotide sequences in the sample specify the same CDR3. The J gene is TRBJ1-1, the V gene TRBV5-1; 7 bases map to TRBD1. The CDR3 runs to 14 residues. J gave up 2 bases and V 0 bases, and 1 base lay outside the gene matches. CDR1 is SGHRS, CDR2 YFSETQ, per germline. The DNA for the CDR3 is TGCGCCAGCAGCTTGGACAGGGGCAACACTGAAGCTTTCTTT. It encodes CASSLDRGNTEAFF. The whole variable domain, filled in from reference TRBV5-1 and TRBJ1-1, reads KAGVTQTPRYLIKTRGQQVTLSCSPISGHRSVSWYQQTPGQGLQFLFEYFSETQRNKGNFPGRFSGRQFSNSRSEMNVSTLELGDSALYLCASSLDRGNTEAFFGQGTRLTVV.

V usage is TRBV28 and J usage is TRBJ1-2, with D perhaps TRBD1 (5 bases). The CDR3 has 15 amino acids. Germline V gene sequence: CDR1 MDHEN, CDR2 SYDVKM. Trimming took off 2 bases at V and 5 bases at J, with 15 bases between the two ends. The CDR3, as DNA: TGTGCCAGCAGTTTAGGGGCCGGTGGGATTTATGGCTACACCTTC. Translating gives CASSLGAGGIYGYTF.

This rearrangement joins TRBV9 to TRBJ2-7, with D possibly being TRBD1 (5 bases). Between the trimmed V and J ends, which lost 0 bases and 4 bases, there was a span of 14 bases. Germline V lookup: CDR1 SGDLS, CDR2 YYNGEE. The CDR3 length is 15 residues. The CDR3 DNA is TGTGCCAGCAGCGTAGCGGCAGGGTGGGAATACGAGCAGTACTTC. Encoded protein: CASSVAAGWEYEQYF.

The chain uses TRBV9 and TRBJ2-3; D unclear. This CDR3 has 12 amino acids. The germline CDR1 and CDR2 sequences are SGDLS and YYNGEE. The ends were cut back, 3 bases at V and 5 bases at J, with 7 bases in the middle. DNA of the CDR3: TGTGCCAGCAGCGAACAATTAGATACGCAGTATTTT. Translating gives CASSEQLDTQYF.